The entry that follows covers one T cell receptor (beta chain) sequence. Its specificity is unknown. The data were obtained in a study of beta chain features in type 1 diabetes. Study-wide background: Healthy donors resembled patients in age, gender and cell yields. Study-level results: Insertion counts at VDJ junctions were lower in type 1 diabetes patients, who also showed more deletions there. Patients and controls would be equally affected if PCR favored shorter templates.

Trimming at V came to 1 base and at J to 7 bases, leaving 13 bases not matched to a gene. This CDR3 is built from 18 residues. Per germline, CDR1 LNHNV and CDR2 YYDKDF (reference sequence). Via the markers CD45RO/CCR7/CD25/CD127/CD95/CD27, stem cell-like memory, regulatory, central memory and naive CD4+ cells were sorted. Expressed TCRB transcripts were sequenced because the entire RNA isolate underwent reverse transcription. TCRdb's table, derived via immunoSEQ multiplex PCR, lists solely in-frame clones and lacks some. The top ten clones hold about 0.42% of a sample with 70,000 to 95,000 clones, 25% to 35% of them seen once.

The sample consisted of stem cell memory CD4+ T cells from blood. The TCR originated in a woman aged 18 to 35 in good health. The V gene is TRBV15, the J gene TRBJ2-1; TRBD1 agrees at 10 bases. CDR3 DNA: TGTGCCACCAGCAGAGGGGTTGACGACAGGGGGCTTCAGAATGAGCAGTTCTTC. Translating gives CATSRGVDDRGLQNEQFF.